This T cell receptor (beta chain) was identified during a study of T cell repertoires in cytomegalovirus infection. Study background: Well-studied HLA-B-restricted epitopes and recently identified HLA-C-restricted epitopes of CMV were both used in the study. Public TCR beta signature analysis indicated the presence of both CMV infection and matching HLA type.

The study, taken as a whole, reports: Clonotype analysis showed dominance of the ex vivo response by HLA-C-restricted CMV-specific TCR beta clonotypes. Individuals carrying CMV plus the relevant HLA were identified by cumulative frequency of public TCR beta families.

This clonotype was seen once. What it binds is not known. Via MiXCR, TCRdb re-called the reads, giving one row per CDR3 protein. The data contain about 920,000 distinct CDR3 sequences, approximately 32% of them seen just once; the ten biggest clones take up roughly an eighth. The sample here was cultured CD8+ T cells from PBMCs, taken from culture after CMV antigen stimulation. This TCR was sampled from a human donor in good health (CMV status not recorded). Some clones in this sample may be carry-over from other donors' samples.

CDR3 amino acids: CASAGTGRDYGYTF. DNA for the CDR3: TGTGCCAGTGCCGGGACAGGGAGGGACTATGGCTACACCTTC. The genes are TRBV19 and TRBJ1-2; 9 bases align to TRBD1. Germline V gene data show CDR1 as LNHDA and CDR2 as SQIVND (reference sequence). V dropped 8 bases and J dropped 3; count of bases not matched to a gene: 7. This CDR3 comprises 14 residues.